This T cell receptor beta chain was profiled in a study of cytotoxic CD8 clonotypes in ibrutinib-treated CLL. Whole-study findings and limits: Under therapy, public clonotypes either contracted or stayed stable, and they were uncommon. The clonality went up when patients responded to ibrutinib and dropped back toward baseline at progression.

Depth targeted 1 in 200,000 to 1 in 1 million T cells, averaging 10x coverage per clonotype. Profiled with immunoSEQ multiplex PCR; TCRdb holds only in-frame clones, not every one. The table includes thousands of clones, around 63% detected once. Germline loops: CDR1 SEHNR, CDR2 FQNEAQ (reference sequence). This CDR3 contains 15 residues. Trimming at V came to 2 bases and at J to 2 bases, leaving 4 bases not matched to a gene. A note on this clone: Its antigen is unknown.

Source: PBMCs, taken before ibrutinib treatment. This receptor was obtained from a human donor with chronic lymphocytic leukemia. The genes are TRBV7-9 and TRBJ2-3, with 7 bases that match TRBD1. The CDR3 reads CASSLRQGFTDTQYF. The DNA for the CDR3 is TGTGCCAGCAGCTTACGACAGGGCTTCACAGATACGCAGTATTTT.